This T cell receptor beta chain appears in the sequencing data of a study of vaccination effects on CD4 cells after COVID-19. TCRdb's table, derived via immunoSEQ multiplex PCR, lists solely in-frame clones and lacks some. The sample consists of around 40,000 clones, around 67% of them appearing once. At the end of over 8 days of culture, CD4+ T cells were isolated. As to this clone: Its target is unknown.

This specimen was CD4+ T cells from PBMCs cultured without peptide, taken before COVID-19 vaccination. The receptor was derived from a human donor who received a COVID-19 vaccine.

The DNA of the CDR3 is TGCGCCAGCAGCTTTACCCTGGGGAACACTGAAGCTTTCTTT. Protein sequence: CASSFTLGNTEAFF. This rearrangement joins TRBV5-1 to TRBJ1-1, with no clear D. The CDR3 has 14 residues. Trimming pared 2 bases from V and 1 base from J, leaving 9 bases between. Germline CDR1 and CDR2: SGHRS and YFSETQ.